This T cell receptor beta chain was recorded in a study of cytomegalovirus exposure and HLA in healthy donors. Assay: immunoSEQ multiplex PCR; the TCRdb copy retains only in-frame clones and omits some. The sample has over 100,000 clones, about 95% seen once. The V end lost 2 bases, the J end lost 10 bases, and 14 bases lay between the germline ends. Germline CDR1 is GTSNPN and CDR2 is SVGIG (reference sequence). CDR3 length equals 12 residues. Sequencing input: PBMCs. The gene calls are TRBV30 and TRBJ1-1, with D uncertain. The sequence derives from a woman under 30 in good health and CMV-seronegative. As DNA, the CDR3 is TGTGCCTGGAGTAAAGTAGGCCTAGTAGCTTTCTTT. Its translation: CAWSKVGLVAFF.